The entry below describes one TCR beta chain. No antigen is known for it. It has no much larger one-base neighbor in the sample; base qualities were not kept. This sample is drawn from a study of T cell changes during pregnancy in multiple sclerosis (dated by TCRdb to about 2019). Broadly, across the study: Changes in the T cell repertoire over the course of pregnancy were examined in this study in women with multiple sclerosis.

The library was produced with the immunoSEQ multiplex PCR assay. The source is immuneACCESS, and TCRdb retained only in-frame sequences with V and J called. Part of the clones is not carried over; for the studies checked, unresolved V genes explain less than half of this, and the remainder is unexplained. The sample data list around 60,000 clones, and over 85% of these were observed just once. The ten largest clones represent roughly 1.5% of the sample. V gives up 5 bases and J gives up 5 bases, and the segment between their germline ends measures 7 bases. In the germline V gene, CDR1 corresponds to MNHNS and CDR2 to SASEGT. The CDR3 measures 11 amino acids from cysteine to phenylalanine. The entry retains the CDR3 DNA only, 33 bases that are in frame from base 1.

The material was peripheral blood, obtained in the second trimester of pregnancy. The sequence derives from a female donor with multiple sclerosis, enrolled in a pregnancy study. The chain is made from TRBV6-1 and TRBJ2-7; tentative D gene TRBD2, with 5 bases matching. The bases read TGTGCCAGCAGTCCGCGGGACGAGCAGTACTTC. Translated, this is CASSPRDEQYF.